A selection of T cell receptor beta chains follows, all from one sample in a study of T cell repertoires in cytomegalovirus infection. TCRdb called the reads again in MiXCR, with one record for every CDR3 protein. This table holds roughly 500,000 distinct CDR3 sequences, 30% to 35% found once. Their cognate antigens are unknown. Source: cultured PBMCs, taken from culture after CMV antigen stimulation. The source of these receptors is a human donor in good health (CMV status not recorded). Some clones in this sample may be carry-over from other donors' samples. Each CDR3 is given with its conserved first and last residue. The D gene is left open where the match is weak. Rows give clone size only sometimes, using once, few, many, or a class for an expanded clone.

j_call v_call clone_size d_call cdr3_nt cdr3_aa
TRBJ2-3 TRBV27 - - TGTGCCAGCCAGTTTAGGGGGACAGATACGCAGTATTTT CASQFRGTDTQYF
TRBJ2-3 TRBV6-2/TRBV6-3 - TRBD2 TGTGCCAGCAGTCCCCGGGGGGGAGAAGATACGCAGTATTTT CASSPRGGEDTQYF
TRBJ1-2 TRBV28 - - TGTGCCAGCAGGGAGCAGTCAACTAACTATGGCTACACCTTC CASREQSTNYGYTF
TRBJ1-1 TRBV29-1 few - TGCAGCGTTGCGATCCCAGGAGCCGAGAAGAACACTGAAGCTTTCTTT CSVAIPGAEKNTEAFF
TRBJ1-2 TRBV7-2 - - TGTGCCAGCAGCTTACTTGCAGGGGAGCACTATGGCTACACCTTC CASSLLAGEHYGYTF
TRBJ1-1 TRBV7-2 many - TGTGCCAGCAGCAGGGGGAACAGGAACACTGAAGCTTTCTTT CASSRGNRNTEAFF
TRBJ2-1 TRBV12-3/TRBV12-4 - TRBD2 TGTGCCAGCACCGAACTAGCGGGAGGGTACAATGAGCAGTTCTTC CASTELAGGYNEQFF
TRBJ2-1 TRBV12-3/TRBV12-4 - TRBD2 TGTGCCAGCAGTTATCAGCTAGCGGGAGTTCTAACATACAATGAGCAGTTCTTC CASSYQLAGVLTYNEQFF
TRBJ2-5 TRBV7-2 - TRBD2 TGTGCCAGCAGCCTAAGGGGGACTAGCGGGCCCACAGAGACCCAGTACTTC CASSLRGTSGPTETQYF
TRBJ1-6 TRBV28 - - TGTGCCAGCACCTCCGCGGAGGGGCCCTATTCACCCCTCCACTTT CASTSAEGPYSPLHF
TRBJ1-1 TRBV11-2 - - TGTGCCAGCAGCACAAGTGCTACTGAAGCTTTCTTT CASSTSATEAFF